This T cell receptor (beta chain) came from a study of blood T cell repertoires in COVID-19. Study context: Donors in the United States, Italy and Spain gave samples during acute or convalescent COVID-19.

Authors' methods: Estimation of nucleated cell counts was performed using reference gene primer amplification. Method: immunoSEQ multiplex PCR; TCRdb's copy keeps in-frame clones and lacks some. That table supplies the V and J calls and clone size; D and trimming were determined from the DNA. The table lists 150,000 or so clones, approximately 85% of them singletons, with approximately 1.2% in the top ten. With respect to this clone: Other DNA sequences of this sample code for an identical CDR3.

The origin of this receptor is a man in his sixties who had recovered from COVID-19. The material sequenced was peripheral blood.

The CDR3 DNA follows: TGTGCCAGCAGCTTAGCAGCAGGGGACAATCAGCCCCAGCATTTT. Protein: CASSLAAGDNQPQHF. The V gene is TRBV7-2, the J gene TRBJ1-5, with D possibly matching TRBD1 (6 bases). V lost 0 bases and J 3 bases, leaving 9 bases between the germline ends. The CDR3 consists of 15 residues. Germline CDR1 reads SGHTA; CDR2 reads FQGNSA. Variable domain in full (rest from reference TRBV7-2 and TRBJ1-5): GAGVSQSPSNKVTEKGKDVELRCDPISGHTALYWYRQSLGQGLEFLIYFQGNSAPDKSGLPSDRFSAERTGGSVSTLTIQRTQQEDSAVYLCASSLAAGDNQPQHFGDGTRLSIL.